This passage covers 23 T cell receptor beta chains from one sample sequenced in a study of blood T cells in healthy people across ages (dated by TCRdb to the mid-2010s). The method was 5' RACE. The listed sequencing device is Illumina HiSeq 2500. A second PCR of roughly 7 to 11 cycles was run with a J-beta primer mix and a sample-barcoded 5' primer. TCRdb itself trimmed the public reads at Q25 with fastp, ran MiXCR and retained productive beta chains. Identical CDR3 proteins give one entry, which carries the most common genes and DNA. In this sample the table shows some 1.7 million distinct CDR3 sequences, 25% to 30% of which occur a single time. The ten largest clones add up to over 7% of the sample. The specimen was blood. These receptors all come from a woman in her 30s in good health.

There are a few counts of this clonotype. The chain joins TRBV7-3 to TRBJ2-2; D is undetermined. CDR1 SGHTA and CDR2 FQGTGA come from the germline V gene. The V and J ends lost 6 bases and 5 bases respectively, with 16 bases between them. The CDR3 covers 15 residues. The DNA of the CDR3 is TGTGCCAGCAGTGCCACCGGTGGGTCTACCGGGGAGCTGTTTTTT. Its translation is CASSATGGSTGELFF.

This clonotype has just a few counts. This rearrangement joins TRBV20-1 to TRBJ2-5, with TRBD2 matching 9 bases. The CDR3 is 14 amino acids. Germline V CDR1 and CDR2: DFQATT, SNEGSKA (reference sequence). J was trimmed by 5 bases and V by 3 bases; bases with no gene match: 7. The CDR3 coding sequence is TGCAGTGCTAGTCTTAGCGGGGGATTCGAGACCCAGTACTTC. Translating gives CSASLSGGFETQYF.

There are a few counts of this clonotype. V usage is TRBV28 and J usage is TRBJ1-6, with a possible D match to TRBD1 (5 bases). Germline lookup yields CDR1 MDHEN and CDR2 SYDVKM. Trimming cost V 6 bases and J 9 bases, with 18 bases left between them. The CDR3 consists of 15 residues. CDR3 loop: CASRGESHRGSPLHF. In nucleotides, the CDR3 is TGTGCCAGCAGGGGGGAGAGCCATCGGGGTTCACCCCTCCACTTT.

This rearrangement joins TRBV10-2 to TRBJ2-1; tentative D call: TRBD1 (6 bases). V was clipped by 8 bases and J by 2 bases, with 16 bases between them. CDR3 size: 15 residues. Germline V gene lookup returns CDR1 WSHSY and CDR2 SAAADI. The CDR3 spells CASGEGGVTYNEQFF. CDR3 bases: TGCGCCAGCGGGGAAGGGGGAGTCACCTACAATGAGCAGTTCTTC.

The chain has TRBV24-1 and TRBJ1-5; D not resolved. This CDR3 contains 15 residues. CDR1 is KGHDR, CDR2 SFDVKD, per germline. V was clipped by 1 base and J by 5 bases, with 11 bases between them. CDR3 in DNA: TGTGCCACCAGTGATTTTCGGGTTCAGCATCAGCCCCAGCATTTT. Translated: CATSDFRVQHQPQHF.

This clonotype was seen repeatedly, ten times or more. The chain joins TRBV20-1 to TRBJ2-7; 9 nucleotides line up with TRBD2. Germline V gene sequence: CDR1 DFQATT, CDR2 SNEGSKA (reference sequence). J gave up 2 bases and V 3 bases, and 5 bases lay outside the gene matches. This CDR3 is 14 amino acids long. CDR3 loop: CSASIAGEAYEQYF. CDR3 DNA: TGCAGTGCTAGCATAGCGGGGGAAGCCTACGAGCAGTACTTC.

This clonotype appeared many times. J is TRBJ2-5 and V is TRBV7-9, with 7 bases lining up with TRBD2. The CDR3 is 16 amino acids. The germline CDR1 and CDR2 sequences are SEHNR and FQNEAQ (reference sequence). V dropped 1 base and J dropped 2; count of bases not matched to a gene: 7. The CDR3 sequence is CASSLEAGVGQETQYF. The CDR3 DNA sequence: TGTGCCAGCAGCTTAGAGGCGGGAGTGGGGCAAGAGACCCAGTACTTC.

This clonotype was picked up many times. This chain uses TRBV20-1 with TRBJ2-5; TRBD2 matches 10 bases. The V gene's germline CDR1 is DFQATT and CDR2 SNEGSKA (reference sequence). There are 16 residues in the CDR3. Losses at the gene ends were 0 bases for V and 1 base for J; bases not matched to a gene: 5. CDR3 protein: CSARDLSSGSQETQYF. The CDR3 DNA sequence: TGCAGTGCTAGAGATCTGTCTAGCGGGAGCCAAGAGACCCAGTACTTC.

This clonotype turned up a few times. The chain uses TRBV9 and TRBJ2-7; D tentatively reads TRBD1 or TRBD2 (6 bases each). V was clipped by 0 bases and J by 6 bases, with 13 bases between them. The CDR3 is made up of 14 amino acids. From germline, CDR1 is SGDLS and CDR2 YYNGEE. In DNA, the CDR3 is TGTGCCAGCAGCGTAGAAGGGGGGTTCGGCGAGCAGTACTTC. It is translated as CASSVEGGFGEQYF.

This clonotype was counted ten times or more. The chain couples TRBV12-3 or TRBV12-4 to TRBJ1-5, with D perhaps TRBD1 (6 bases). The CDR3 totals 12 residues. V lost 9 bases and J lost 4, with 10 bases in between. CDR3 DNA: TGTGCCAGTAAGGGGGGGAATCAGCCCCAGCATTTT. Translated: CASKGGNQPQHF.

The rearrangement links TRBV6-6 to TRBJ1-4, with D tentatively TRBD1 (6 bases). Trimming shortened V by 5 bases and J by 3 bases, and 13 bases separated the two germline ends. Germline CDR1 reads MNHNY; CDR2 reads SVGAGI (reference sequence). This CDR3 has 15 residues. The CDR3 sequence: CASSADDRPNEKLFF. The CDR3, as DNA: TGTGCCAGCAGTGCCGACGACAGGCCTAATGAAAAACTGTTTTTT.

This clonotype was counted a few times. The chain employs TRBV20-1 and TRBJ2-1, with 7 bases aligning to TRBD2. Germline-derived CDR1 and CDR2 are DFQATT and SNEGSKA (reference sequence). The length of the CDR3 is 12 residues. The ends lost 6 bases at V and 9 bases at J; junction bases unmatched: 8. The chain's CDR3 is CSAEGGSPEQFF. CDR3 in DNA: TGCAGTGCGGAGGGAGGGAGCCCTGAGCAGTTCTTC.

The chain employs TRBV20-1 and TRBJ2-7, with D perhaps matching TRBD2 (6 bases). The CDR3 loop spans 14 amino acids. Trimming removed 4 bases at V and 3 bases at J, with 16 bases between. Germline values: CDR1 DFQATT, CDR2 SNEGSKA (reference sequence). In DNA, the CDR3 is TGCAGTGCTACTGGAGGGGCGGGTATCTACGAGCAGTACTTC. Residues: CSATGGAGIYEQYF.

Regarding this clonotype: This sequence may be a read error, since a much larger clone differs from it by one base. This chain joins TRBV29-1 and TRBJ2-1; D not certain. Germline V gives CDR1 SQVTM, CDR2 ANQGSEA. V was trimmed by 6 bases and J by 6 bases, leaving 12 bases between them. There are 12 residues in the CDR3. CDR3 protein: CSVSGEANEQFF. Here the CDR3 DNA reads TGCAGCGTCTCCGGAGAAGCCAATGAGCAGTTCTTC.

This clonotype was counted at least ten times. The V call is TRBV20-1, the J call TRBJ2-7, with D uncertain. V lost 6 bases and J lost 3, with 12 bases in between. The CDR3 is 12 amino acids. Germline CDR1 DFQATT, CDR2 SNEGSKA (reference sequence). CDR3 DNA sequence: TGCAGTGCGCAAGGCGCCAGCTACGAGCAGTACTTC. It is translated as CSAQGASYEQYF.

There are a few counts of this clonotype. The chain employs TRBV29-1 and TRBJ2-1, with TRBD2 matching 8 bases. With 2 bases clipped from V and 14 bases from J, the junction kept 8 bases outside the gene matches. Germline loops: CDR1 SQVTM, CDR2 ANQGSEA. The CDR3 spans 12 residues. The CDR3 loop reads CSVESGSQTKFF. Written as DNA, the CDR3 is TGCAGCGTTGAAAGCGGGAGCCAGACCAAGTTCTTC.

In this sample, this clonotype turned up many times. The chain joins TRBV7-3 to TRBJ2-1; 11 nucleotides line up with TRBD2. CDR1 is SGHTA, CDR2 FQGTGA, per germline. This CDR3 is built from 16 residues. J was trimmed by 4 bases and V by 3 bases; bases with no gene match: 5. The CDR3 protein is CASSLSSGGSYNEQFF. CDR3 coding DNA: TGTGCCAGCAGCTTGTCTAGCGGGGGGAGTTACAATGAGCAGTTCTTC.

This clonotype was seen ten or more times. The rearrangement joins TRBV9 to TRBJ2-1; D is possibly TRBD2 (7 bases). The germline V gene has CDR1 SGDLS and CDR2 YYNGEE. Trimming cost V 0 bases and J 3 bases, with 13 bases left between them. The CDR3 is 16 residues long. This CDR3 is CASSVGRGAGYNEQFF. DNA of the CDR3: TGTGCCAGCAGCGTAGGACGGGGGGCCGGCTACAATGAGCAGTTCTTC.

This clonotype was recorded once. This chain uses TRBV28 with TRBJ1-6; TRBD1 is a possible D gene (5 bases). The V end lost 2 bases, the J end lost 9 bases, and 14 bases lay between the germline ends. The CDR3 has 15 residues. Germline assignment: CDR1 MDHEN and CDR2 SYDVKM. In nucleotides, the CDR3 is TGTGCCAGCAGTTTAGCTTCCAGGGAAAGTTCACCCCTCCACTTT. Residues: CASSLASRESSPLHF. Complete variable domain (other parts from reference TRBV28 and TRBJ1-6): DVKVTQSSRYLVKRTGEKVFLECVQDMDHENMFWYRQDPGLGLRLIYFSYDVKMKEKGDIPEGYSVSREKKERFSLILESASTNQTSMYLCASSLASRESSPLHFGNGTRLTVT.

This clonotype has just a few counts. The rearrangement joins TRBV20-1 to TRBJ2-1; 10 nucleotides align to TRBD2. Germline values: CDR1 DFQATT, CDR2 SNEGSKA (reference sequence). The CDR3 runs to 15 residues. The J segment lost 8 bases and the V segment lost 5 bases, leaving 12 bases of the junction unmatched. The DNA for the CDR3 is TGCAGTGCTGGAGGACTAGCGGCGAAGGGTTATGAGCAGTTCTTC. Residues: CSAGGLAAKGYEQFF.

This clonotype was detected only a few times. The chain uses TRBV20-1 and TRBJ1-2, with TRBD1 as a possible D gene (6 bases). Germline loops: CDR1 DFQATT, CDR2 SNEGSKA (reference sequence). This CDR3 has 12 residues. V lost 7 bases and J lost 4, with 13 bases in between. In DNA, the CDR3 is TGCAGTGTAACAGGGTGGGCCTATGGCTACACCTTC. Translating gives CSVTGWAYGYTF.

Notes on this clonotype: A much more abundant neighbour one base away suggests this may be a read error. CDR3 sequence reads: CTSSLAQSTDTQYF. CDR3 nucleotide sequence: TGCACCAGCAGCTTGGCCCAGTCTACAGATACGCAGTATTTT. The V gene is TRBV5-1, the J gene TRBJ2-3, with D uncertain. The CDR3 consists of 14 residues. The V gene's germline CDR1 is SGHRS and CDR2 YFSETQ. The full variable domain, rest sourced from reference TRBV5-1 and TRBJ2-3, is KAGVTQTPRYLIKTRGQQVTLSCSPISGHRSVSWYQQTPGQGLQFLFEYFSETQRNKGNFPGRFSGRQFSNSRSEMNVSTLELGDSALYLCTSSLAQSTDTQYFGPGTRLTVL.

The chain recombines TRBV12-3 or TRBV12-4 with TRBJ1-1, with a tentative D call TRBD1 (6 bases). V shed 0 bases and J shed 1 base, with 15 bases lying between them. The CDR3 sequence is 17 residues long. CDR3 region: CASSLASGGLGNTEAFF. As DNA, the CDR3 is TGTGCCAGCAGTTTAGCGTCGGGGGGCCTAGGGAACACTGAAGCTTTCTTT.